The T cell receptor (beta chain) under discussion was sequenced for a study of cytomegalovirus exposure and HLA in healthy donors. Germline V gene data show CDR1 as SGHDN and CDR2 as FVKESK. This CDR3 is built from 13 residues. The J segment lost 9 bases and the V segment lost 5 bases, leaving 8 bases of the junction unmatched. This clone was found once. The PCR had 60 Vbeta and 13 Jbeta primers. The table came from immunoSEQ multiplex PCR; TCRdb's copy has only in-frame clones and leaves some out. The sample has fewer than 150,000 clones; 78% are singletons. Sampled while nominally healthy, donors likely had unrecorded immune exposures.

The chain joins TRBV14 to TRBJ2-7; TRBD1 agrees at 9 bases. The sequence was collected from a male donor in good health and CMV-seronegative. The sequenced sample was PBMCs. The CDR3 region has the DNA TGTGCCAGCAGCGAAAACAGGGGGCAGGTGCAGTACTTC. Amino acid sequence: CASSENRGQVQYF.